The T cell receptor (beta chain) described here comes from a study of T cell responses to AZD1222 COVID-19 vaccine. Using immunoSEQ multiplex PCR, the repertoire was profiled, and TCRdb retains in-frame clones only, with some absent. The table shows approximately 200,000 clones, with less than 95% occurring only once. Germline V lookup: CDR1 SEHNR, CDR2 FQNEAQ (reference sequence). V was cut by 6 bases and J by 7 bases, with 10 bases left in between. The CDR3 extends over 12 amino acids. Sequencing was performed on peripheral blood, taken 28 days after the second dose of the MenACWY control vaccine. The receptor was derived from an adult who received the MenACWY meningococcal vaccine as a control. This chain joins TRBV7-9 and TRBJ1-5; D call uncertain. The DNA of the CDR3 is TGTGCCAGCAGTTCACCTGGGCAGCCCCAGCATTTT. Its translation: CASSSPGQPQHF.